These 20 T cell receptor beta chains originate from one sample sequenced in a study of monozygotic twins with inflammatory bowel disease. Reanalyzing the 5' RACE reads, TCRdb keeps one entry per CDR3 protein, without DNA. The table lists around 410,000 distinct CDR3 sequences. Source material: blood. The receptors were sampled from a human donor with ulcerative colitis or Crohn's disease, or a healthy co-twin of an affected twin (not recorded which).

The chain is built from TRBV7-2 and TRBJ1-1. The V gene's germline CDR1 is SGHTA and CDR2 FQGNSA. This CDR3 has 12 amino acids. The CDR3 protein is CASTEWNTEAFF. Combining the CDR3 with reference TRBV7-2 and TRBJ1-1 gives the whole variable domain GAGVSQSPSNKVTEKGKDVELRCDPISGHTALYWYRQSLGQGLEFLIYFQGNSAPDKSGLPSDRFSAERTGGSVSTLTIQRTQQEDSAVYLCASTEWNTEAFFGQGTRLTVV.

V and J are TRBV5-4 and TRBJ1-1. There are 12 residues in the CDR3. Per germline, CDR1 SGHNT and CDR2 YYREEE (reference sequence). This chain's CDR3 is CASSMDRREAFF.

The chain employs TRBV5-1 and TRBJ2-3; TCRdb gives TRBD2 as the D gene, but with no DNA this cannot be confirmed. The CDR3 spans 14 residues. From germline, CDR1 is SGHRS and CDR2 YFSETQ. CDR3 loop: CASSGGGSSDTQYF.

The chain combines TRBV20-1 with TRBJ2-7; without DNA, the TCRdb call of TRBD1 cannot be checked. The CDR3 sequence is 15 residues long. Per germline, CDR1 DFQATT and CDR2 SNEGSKA (reference sequence). The CDR3 is CSAPRRGFGADEQYF.

The V and J genes are TRBV5-1 and TRBJ2-7. The CDR3 consists of 14 residues. Germline V gene sequence: CDR1 SGHRS, CDR2 YFSETQ. CDR3 sequence reads: CASSLVGETYEQYF.

The CDR3 sequence is CASSLSSVADTQYF. The J gene is TRBJ2-3, the V gene TRBV27; the D call from TCRdb, TRBD2, cannot be confirmed without DNA. Germline-derived CDR1 and CDR2 are MNHEY and SMNVEV (reference sequence). This CDR3 has 14 amino acids.

The V and J genes are TRBV7-9 and TRBJ2-1; the D call from TCRdb, TRBD2, cannot be confirmed without DNA. Germline-derived CDR1 and CDR2 are SEHNR and FQNEAQ (reference sequence). The CDR3 runs 16 residues. CDR3 sequence reads: CASSLGTTSSYNEQFF.

This chain joins TRBV19 and TRBJ2-5; with no DNA, the TCRdb D assignment of TRBD1 cannot be verified. This CDR3 spans 15 amino acids. CDR1 is LNHDA and CDR2 is SQIVND in the germline V gene (reference sequence). The CDR3 protein is CASSIVGTGQETQYF.

The genes are TRBV11-3 and TRBJ2-1; TCRdb picks TRBD2, but there is no DNA to check that call. This CDR3 region has 15 residues. CDR1 is SGHNT, CDR2 YENEEA, per germline. CDR3 amino acids: CASSFTSGPRDEQFF.

The chain recombines TRBV4-3 with TRBJ2-7. This CDR3 is built from 15 residues. Germline loops: CDR1 LGHNA, CDR2 YSLEER. The CDR3 is CASSQDHVMVYEQYF.

The chain combines TRBV6-1 with TRBJ2-7; TCRdb picks TRBD1, but there is no DNA to check that call. This CDR3 spans 13 amino acids. Germline lookup yields CDR1 MNHNS and CDR2 SASEGT. The CDR3 spells CASVRDSSYEQYF.

The gene calls are TRBV7-8 and TRBJ2-5. The CDR3 has 14 residues. Germline CDR1 is SGHVS and CDR2 is FQNEAQ. The chain's CDR3 is CASSLNPRPETQYF.

The chain recombines TRBV5-4 with TRBJ2-2; the D gene TCRdb calls, TRBD1, cannot be checked with no DNA. There are 17 residues in the CDR3. Germline V CDR1 and CDR2: SGHNT, YYREEE (reference sequence). The CDR3 reads CASSKGQADGITGELFF.

The rearrangement uses TRBV7-2 and TRBJ2-3; the D call from TCRdb, TRBD1, cannot be confirmed without DNA. Germline V lookup: CDR1 SGHTA, CDR2 FQGNSA. The CDR3 has 13 residues. The CDR3 spells CASSSRPGERQYF.

V and J are TRBV5-1 and TRBJ2-7; absent DNA, TCRdb's TRBD1 call cannot be checked. CDR1 and CDR2 from the germline V gene are SGHRS and YFSETQ. The CDR3 runs 16 residues. CDR3 sequence: CASSSHTTGSAYEQYF.

This rearrangement joins TRBV7-9 to TRBJ2-7. The CDR3 has 15 residues. The V gene's germline CDR1 is SEHNR and CDR2 FQNEAQ (reference sequence). Here the CDR3 reads CASSLVGLGTYEQYF.

The chain recombines TRBV29-1 with TRBJ1-1; TCRdb designates TRBD1, a call that cannot be tested without DNA. The CDR3 length is 16 residues. Germline V lookup: CDR1 SQVTM, CDR2 ANQGSEA. CDR3 loop: CSVERWGTTMNTEAFF.

The chain uses TRBV20-1 and TRBJ2-1; the TCRdb D gene call, TRBD1, has no DNA to confirm it. This CDR3 region has 17 residues. Germline values: CDR1 DFQATT, CDR2 SNEGSKA (reference sequence). The chain's CDR3 is CSASKSWGMSSYNEQFF.

This chain connects TRBV20-1 to TRBJ2-7; checking the TCRdb D call of TRBD1 is not possible without DNA. This CDR3 region has 17 residues. Germline V gives CDR1 DFQATT, CDR2 SNEGSKA (reference sequence). The CDR3 loop is CSARDLQGTGSSYEQYF.

The J gene is TRBJ1-5, the V gene TRBV20-1. The germline V gene has CDR1 DFQATT and CDR2 SNEGSKA (reference sequence). CDR3 length equals 13 residues. The CDR3 sequence: CSASRAADQPQHF.